This T cell receptor beta chain was captured by sequencing in a study of cytomegalovirus exposure and HLA in healthy donors. Overall study results and limits: The study labeled more than 150 TCR beta chains cytomegalovirus-associated.

Vbeta (60) and Jbeta (13) primers were used in the PCR. Only in-frame clones appear in the TCRdb table, and some are missing; sequencing was by immunoSEQ multiplex PCR. The sample has some 140,000 clones; around 78% are singletons. V was shortened by 4 bases and J by 3 bases, with 22 bases between the two germline ends. The length of the CDR3 is 17 residues. CDR1 is SGHDT, CDR2 YYEEEE, per germline. A remark on this clone: Antigen specificity is unknown.

The chain uses TRBV5-6 and TRBJ1-1; unclear D gene. The sequence came from a man aged 35-49 years in good health and CMV-seronegative. Source material: PBMCs. In DNA, the CDR3 is TGTGCCAGCAGCCCGGGGTCCGGGTTAATTTTGGACACTGAAGCTTTCTTT. Translated, it gives CASSPGSGLILDTEAFF.